This T cell receptor (beta chain) was documented in a study of regulatory T cells in long-lasting Graves disease. The CDR3 sequence is 12 residues long. The germline gives CDR1 SNHLY, CDR2 FYNNEI. Time point meaning: newly diagnosed GD, antithyroid drugs for less than 3 months. Isolated PBMC RNA provided the starting material for the TCR library. Investigators prepared the TCR beta libraries by applying iRepertoire HTBI primers and Arm-PCR of CDR3 regions. Original processing notes: Samples revealed 62 TRBV and approximately 15 TRBJ segments. TCRdb reanalysed the multiplex PCR reads using MiXCR and keeps one entry per CDR3 protein. None of the V and J calls come from the authors' own analysis; TCRdb made them. In the table there are roughly 520,000 distinct CDR3 sequences, more than 10% of which are singletons. This clonotype was counted at least ten times. One end of the junction fails to match germline, which may point to a read error.

The same specimen was also included in a second study, on T cells in Graves' hyperthyroidism and ophthalmopathy. That source notes: Patients with uncontrolled infections, other autoimmune diseases, pregnancy or lactation were excluded. Ophthalmopathy cases were set apart from stable hyperthyroidism by a 13 V-J model.

The specimen was peripheral blood mononuclear cells (PBMCs), collected at new diagnosis, from a patient treated with antithyroid drugs. The gene calls are TRBV2 and TRBJ2-3; D remains unclear. The sequence derives from a woman between 25 and 40 years old with Graves disease. The CDR3 region is CTSSEVPDTQYF. The CDR3, as DNA: TGTACCAGCAGTGAAGTCCCAGATACGCAGTATTTT.